This T cell receptor (beta chain) was profiled in a study of OX40 agonist ivuxolimab in advanced cancers. Study-wide results and caveats: Doses of 0.1 to 3.0 mg/kg were accompanied by clonal expansion of CD4+ and CD8+ blood T cells by week 6.

Generated by immunoSEQ multiplex PCR, the TCRdb table keeps only in-frame clones and is missing some. The sample yields about 68,000 clones, 85% to 95% seen once. Systemic immunosuppression or a history of autoimmune disease excluded patients. The CDR3 is made up of 15 amino acids. The V end was cut by 0 bases, the J end by 1 base, with 9 bases between. Per the germline V gene, CDR1 is SGHNT and CDR2 is YENEEA. As regards this clone: Its antigen is not known.

Sequencing used CD4+ or CD8+ T cells sorted from blood, obtained in a trial of the OX40 agonist ivuxolimab. V usage is TRBV11-3 and J usage is TRBJ2-5; D may be TRBD1 or TRBD2 (6 bases each). This TCR was recovered from an adult with an advanced solid tumor such as melanoma, head and neck, liver or kidney cancer. CDR3 sequence: CASSLDGGGQETQYF. In nucleotides, the CDR3 is TGTGCCAGCAGCTTAGATGGAGGGGGCCAAGAGACCCAGTACTTC.